This entry lists 21 T cell receptor beta chains sequenced from one sample in a study of vaccination and CD4 T cells after COVID-19. TCRdb re-derived calls from the PCR reads in MiXCR, one entry per CDR3 protein. The sample lists some 21,000 distinct CDR3 sequences; about three fifths were seen once. The specimen comprised CD4+ T cells from blood, sampled before SARS-CoV-2 vaccination. These receptors were obtained from a human donor who had recovered from COVID-19.

This clonotype was seen only once. The V gene is TRBV6-1, the J gene TRBJ2-3; D tentatively fits TRBD1 or TRBD2 (7 bases each). V was pared by 6 bases and J by 1 base, with 14 bases between. Per germline, CDR1 MNHNS and CDR2 SASEGT. This CDR3 region has 15 residues. CDR3 in DNA: TGTGCCAGCAGGAGTCCAGGGGGGGGCACAGATACGCAGTATTTT. Its translation: CASRSPGGGTDTQYF.

V is TRBV20-1 and J is TRBJ2-2, with 10 bases aligning to TRBD1. This CDR3 contains 15 residues. V lost 3 bases, J lost 3 bases, and 4 bases stayed unmatched. The germline gives CDR1 DFQATT, CDR2 SNEGSKA (reference sequence). In nucleotides, the CDR3 is TGCAGTGCTAGGGGACAGGGGAGGTACACCGGGGAGCTGTTTTTT. This translates into CSARGQGRYTGELFF.

The chain is built from TRBV7-2 and TRBJ2-5; 7 bases match TRBD1. CDR3 length: 14 amino acids. The J segment lost 5 bases and the V segment lost 5 bases, leaving 8 bases of the junction unmatched. Germline V gene sequence: CDR1 SGHTA, CDR2 FQGNSA. DNA of the CDR3: TGTGCCAGCAGCCGACAGGGATTGCTGGAGACCCAGTACTTC. Protein sequence: CASSRQGLLETQYF.

This clonotype is medium-sized. V gene TRBV20-1 combines with J gene TRBJ2-3; D assignment may be TRBD1 or TRBD2 (5 bases each). Germline V lookup: CDR1 DFQATT, CDR2 SNEGSKA (reference sequence). The CDR3 totals 15 residues. Trimming removed 0 bases at V and 1 base at J, with 11 bases between. The CDR3 here is CSARDLGRRTDTQYF. In DNA, the CDR3 is TGCAGTGCTAGAGATCTGGGACGCCGCACAGATACGCAGTATTTT.

The chain combines TRBV18 with TRBJ1-6; D is possibly TRBD1 (5 bases). CDR3 length: 16 amino acids. Germline values: CDR1 KGHSH, CDR2 LQKENI. Trimming took off 1 base at V and 7 bases at J, with 14 bases between the two ends. This CDR3 is CASSPLWAGSNSPLHF. CDR3 in DNA: TGTGCCAGCTCACCACTGTGGGCAGGGAGCAATTCACCCCTCCACTTT.

The chain combines TRBV20-1 with TRBJ1-5; TRBD1 is a possible D gene (5 bases). Germline V gives CDR1 DFQATT, CDR2 SNEGSKA (reference sequence). There are 13 residues in the CDR3. The V end was cut by 6 bases, the J end by 3 bases, with 12 bases between. The CDR3 loop reads CSAVGTFNQPQHF. CDR3 DNA: TGCAGTGCGGTGGGGACTTTCAATCAGCCCCAGCATTTT.

This clonotype is a singleton in its sample. This chain joins TRBV11-2 and TRBJ2-1; D is possibly TRBD2 (5 bases). Germline V gene data show CDR1 as SGHAT and CDR2 as FQNNGV. This CDR3 comprises 13 residues. Trimming removed 6 bases from V and 5 bases from J, with 11 bases in between. The CDR3 DNA follows: TGTGCCAGCAGACGCCGGGAAAACAATGAGCAGTTCTTC. Protein sequence: CASRRRENNEQFF.

The chain couples TRBV5-4 to TRBJ2-1; 8 bases line up with TRBD2. V lost 4 bases and J lost 7; bases outside the gene matches: 13. The germline gives CDR1 SGHNT, CDR2 YYREEE (reference sequence). The CDR3 totals 16 residues. This CDR3 reads CASSPEGGRWGNEQFF. Written as DNA, the CDR3 is TGTGCCAGCAGCCCGGAGGGCGGGAGGTGGGGGAATGAGCAGTTCTTC.

This clonotype has a handful of counts. The chain carries TRBV20-1 and TRBJ2-3; D not resolved. CDR3 length equals 10 residues. The V and J ends lost 3 bases and 7 bases respectively, with 5 bases between them. Germline V CDR1 and CDR2: DFQATT, SNEGSKA (reference sequence). The CDR3 here is CSASRNTQYF. DNA of the CDR3: TGCAGTGCTAGCCGCAATACGCAGTATTTT.

The V gene is TRBV7-8, the J gene TRBJ2-2; weak D call: TRBD2 (5 bases). Per germline, CDR1 SGHVS and CDR2 FQNEAQ. The CDR3 contains 16 residues. V was shortened by 2 bases and J by 4 bases, with 14 bases between the two germline ends. The DNA of the CDR3 is TGTGCCAGCAGCTTAAGGACTGACCCAACCACCGGGGAGCTGTTTTTT. Its translation is CASSLRTDPTTGELFF.

The CDR3 DNA sequence: TGTGCCAGCAGAAAACAGGGTTCCCACGAGCAGTACTTC. This translates into CASRKQGSHEQYF. This chain links TRBV6-1 with TRBJ2-7; TRBD1 is a possible D gene (6 bases). This CDR3 is 13 amino acids long. The germline V gene has CDR1 MNHNS and CDR2 SASEGT. Trimming removed 6 bases at V and 5 bases at J, with 14 bases between.

V gene TRBV12-3 or TRBV12-4 combines with J gene TRBJ2-1, with 8 bases aligning to TRBD2. With V trimmed by 4 bases and J by 7 bases, 9 bases remained unmatched. CDR3 length: 15 residues. CDR3 DNA sequence: TGTGCCAGCAGTTCACGGACTAGCCCGGGGAATGAGCAGTTCTTC. Protein: CASSSRTSPGNEQFF.

This clonotype was found once. The CDR3 protein is CSASLTGGVNEKLFF. The CDR3 nucleotides read TGCAGTGCTAGCCTCACGGGAGGGGTTAATGAAAAACTGTTTTTT. The genes are TRBV20-1 and TRBJ1-4, with TRBD1 as a possible D gene (5 bases). Germline CDR1 DFQATT, CDR2 SNEGSKA (reference sequence). The ends were cut back, 3 bases at V and 4 bases at J, with 15 bases in the middle. This CDR3 contains 15 residues.

The rearrangement links TRBV4-1 to TRBJ1-5, with 9 bases fitting TRBD1. The V gene's germline CDR1 is MGHRA and CDR2 YSYEKL. The V gene end was trimmed by 11 bases and the J gene end by 2 bases; junction bases not matched to a gene: 16. The CDR3 sequence is 17 residues long. CDR3 in amino acids: CAPPRQGGGVGNQPQHF. The DNA for the CDR3 is TGCGCCCCCCCCCGACAGGGGGGTGGGGTTGGCAATCAGCCCCAGCATTTT.

This clonotype has more than one count but fewer than ten. The J gene is TRBJ2-7, the V gene TRBV20-1; 10 nucleotides align to TRBD1. V gave up 5 bases and J gave up 6 bases; unmatched junction bases: 10. This CDR3 has 14 amino acids. The germline CDR1 and CDR2 sequences are DFQATT and SNEGSKA (reference sequence). CDR3 region: CSAAGTGDEFEQYF. CDR3 sequence (DNA): TGCAGTGCTGCCGGGACAGGGGATGAGTTCGAGCAGTACTTC.

In this sample, this clonotype turned up a few times. This rearrangement joins TRBV7-3 to TRBJ2-3; possible D gene TRBD2, 5 bases. The CDR3 is 17 amino acids. Germline V lookup: CDR1 SGHTA, CDR2 FQGTGA. Trimming took 5 bases from V and 0 from J, leaving 18 bases between them. For the CDR3, the DNA is TGTGCCAGCAGCCCCCTGGTCGGAGCGGCTAGCACAGATACGCAGTATTTT. As protein: CASSPLVGAASTDTQYF.

The rearrangement links TRBV6-1 to TRBJ1-1; D gene uncertain. The CDR3 is 13 residues long. CDR1 is MNHNS and CDR2 is SASEGT in the germline V gene. Trimming pared 6 bases from V and 1 base from J, leaving 9 bases between. For the CDR3, the DNA is TGTGCCAGCAGATTGGACGGGAACACTGAAGCTTTCTTT. Residues: CASRLDGNTEAFF.

A single count supports this clonotype. The chain employs TRBV5-4 and TRBJ1-1; 9 bases fit TRBD1. The J segment lost 11 bases and the V segment lost 5 bases, leaving 10 bases of the junction unmatched. In germline, CDR1 is SGHNT, CDR2 YYREEE (reference sequence). The CDR3 is 13 amino acids. CDR3 in amino acids: CASSKQGAPVAFF. In DNA, the CDR3 is TGTGCCAGCAGTAAACAGGGGGCGCCGGTCGCTTTCTTT. The entire variable domain, with the rest obtained from reference TRBV5-4 and TRBJ1-1, is as follows: ETGVTQSPTHLIKTRGQQVTLRCSSQSGHNTVSWYQQALGQGPQFIFQYYREEENGRGNFPPRFSGLQFPNYSSELNVNALELDDSALYLCASSKQGAPVAFFGQGTRLTVV.

This clonotype was recorded only once. This chain connects TRBV20-1 to TRBJ1-6, with D uncertain. The CDR3 covers 13 residues. CDR1 and CDR2 (germline): DFQATT, SNEGSKA (reference sequence). The ends were cut back, 1 base at V and 7 bases at J, with 8 bases in the middle. CDR3 sequence: CSARARENSPLHF. CDR3 in DNA: TGCAGTGCTAGAGCTCGGGAAAATTCACCCCTCCACTTT.

The rearrangement uses TRBV6-1 and TRBJ2-7, with TRBD1 matching 7 bases. Germline CDR1 and CDR2: MNHNS and SASEGT. J gave up 2 bases and V 7 bases, and 14 bases lay outside the gene matches. The CDR3 is 16 residues long. The CDR3 sequence is CASNDRAGGLTYEQYF. The CDR3 DNA reads TGTGCCAGCAACGACAGGGCTGGCGGGCTCACCTACGAGCAGTACTTC.

This chain uses TRBV10-3 with TRBJ1-1; D gene uncertain. Trimming took off 4 bases at V and 6 bases at J, with 12 bases between the two ends. The CDR3 loop spans 13 amino acids. The germline CDR1 and CDR2 sequences are ENHRY and SYGVKD. CDR3 region: CAISVDGRPEAFF. The CDR3 region has the DNA TGTGCCATCAGTGTCGACGGGAGGCCTGAAGCTTTCTTT.